Sequencing of this T cell receptor beta chain was carried out in a study of blood T cell repertoires in COVID-19. Per the original data handling: From reference gene primer amplification, estimates of nucleated cell counts were derived. Repertoires were generated with immunoSEQ multiplex PCR, while TCRdb's copy carries only in-frame clones and drops some. V and J calls and clone size come straight from that table; D and trimming were deduced from the DNA. The repertoire has about 180,000 clones, about 81% of them found once; the top ten carry approximately 10%. This CDR3 comprises 15 residues. In germline, CDR1 is SEHNR, CDR2 FQNEAQ (reference sequence). V dropped 4 bases and J dropped 2; count of bases not matched to a gene: 6.

V gene TRBV7-9 combines with J gene TRBJ2-7, with 9 bases identical to TRBD1. The source of this sequence is a woman older than 75 with COVID-19, enrolled during active disease. Sequencing was done on a sample of peripheral blood. DNA of the CDR3: TGTGCCAGCAGCTCACCGGGACAGGGTCCCTACGAGCAGTACTTC. This codes for CASSSPGQGPYEQYF.